This TCR beta chain was identified during a study of blood T cells in healthy people across ages. The germline V gene encodes CDR1 SEHNR and CDR2 FQNEAQ (reference sequence). V gave up 0 bases and J gave up 4 bases; unmatched junction bases: 2. This CDR3 region has 15 residues. The second PCR ran roughly 6 to 11 cycles with a sample-barcoded 5' primer and J-beta primers. TCRdb re-called the 5' RACE reads through MiXCR, storing one row per CDR3 protein. The repertoire consists of some 760,000 distinct CDR3 sequences, with 25% occurring once and the leading ten covering approximately 3.7%. The same data also contributed to another study, on T cells of mothers and their children. This second study says: It was through the M1S primer of the second PCR that sample barcodes and 2-4 random nucleotides were added.

The receptor was isolated from a boy younger than 18 in good health. Sequenced sample: blood. The chain has TRBV7-9 and TRBJ1-3, with TRBD1 identical over 8 bases. The CDR3 spells CASSLASGGGNTIYF. The CDR3 DNA reads TGTGCCAGCAGCTTAGCGTCAGGGGGCGGAAACACCATATATTTT.